This TCR beta chain was sequenced for a study of human T cells and chemical hapten exposure. This CDR3 contains 13 residues. The junction had 4 bases not matched to a gene; V was cut back by 4 bases and J by 5 bases. CDR1 SGHTA and CDR2 FQGNSA come from the germline V gene. As to time point: patch test 1, 2 weeks after DPC sensitization. The treatment here: therapeutic diphenylcyclopropenone sensitization with weekly scalp DPC. Before extraction, the whole blood was not fractionated, and total RNA was taken from it. The sample holds many counts of this clonotype. MiXCR was run by TCRdb on the RACE reads, yielding one entry per CDR3 protein. The sample contains 40,000 to 65,000 distinct CDR3 sequences, roughly 9.6% of which appear only once.

The TCR was taken from a woman between 35 and 50 years old with alopecia areata. Some clones in this sample may be carry-over from other donors' samples. The sequences come from whole blood, collected in connection with sensitization to the hapten diphenylcyclopropenone (DPC). The chain employs TRBV7-2 and TRBJ1-2, with 7 bases fitting TRBD1. CDR3 protein: CASSSDRFYGYTF. CDR3 in DNA: TGTGCCAGCAGCTCGGACAGGTTTTATGGCTACACCTTC.